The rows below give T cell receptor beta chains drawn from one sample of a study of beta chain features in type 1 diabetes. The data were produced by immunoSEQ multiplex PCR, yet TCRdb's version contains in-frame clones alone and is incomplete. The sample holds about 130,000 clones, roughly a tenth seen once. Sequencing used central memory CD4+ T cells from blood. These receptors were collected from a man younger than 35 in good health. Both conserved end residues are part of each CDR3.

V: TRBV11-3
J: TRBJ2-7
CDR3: CASSLYSGSYEQYF

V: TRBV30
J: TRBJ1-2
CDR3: CAWRLQGPYGYTF

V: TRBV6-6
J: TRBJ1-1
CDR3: CASTDSGVPEAFF

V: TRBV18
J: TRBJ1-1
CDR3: CASSPLSAGQTEAFF

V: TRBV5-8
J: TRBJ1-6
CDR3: CASRSIENSPLHF

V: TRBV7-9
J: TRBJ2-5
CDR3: CASSLPGGGETQYF

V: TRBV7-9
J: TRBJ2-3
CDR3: CASSLARGQGTDTQYF

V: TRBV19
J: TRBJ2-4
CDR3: CATAGLAKNIQYF

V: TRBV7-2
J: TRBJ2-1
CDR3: CASSLLRGGRDEQFF

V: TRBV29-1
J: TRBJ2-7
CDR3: CSVGSSYEQYF

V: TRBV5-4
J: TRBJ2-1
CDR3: CASSFPAGVNDEQFF

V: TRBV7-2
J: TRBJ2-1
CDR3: CATPLRAYNEQFF

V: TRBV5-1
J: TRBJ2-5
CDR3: CASSGGRAPGETQYF

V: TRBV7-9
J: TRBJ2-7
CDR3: CASSLARYEQYF

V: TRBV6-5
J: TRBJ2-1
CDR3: CASSTGTAKNDEQFF

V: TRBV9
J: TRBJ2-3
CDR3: CASSTSGVADTQYF

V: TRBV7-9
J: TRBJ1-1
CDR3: CASSPGLEAFF

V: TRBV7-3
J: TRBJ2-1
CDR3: CASSLRGRRTGRTGVNEQFF

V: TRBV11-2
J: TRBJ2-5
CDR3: CASSLGSPSKETQYF

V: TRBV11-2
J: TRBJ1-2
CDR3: CASSLQGARGYTF

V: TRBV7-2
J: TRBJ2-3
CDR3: CASTVGPSTDTQYF

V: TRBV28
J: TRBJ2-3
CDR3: CASSPTALTNTQYF

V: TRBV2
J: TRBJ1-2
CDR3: CASNPFSRNYGYTF

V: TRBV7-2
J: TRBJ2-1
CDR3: CASSLGVGTNNEQFF

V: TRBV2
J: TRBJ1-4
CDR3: CASSEVAARRGEKLFF

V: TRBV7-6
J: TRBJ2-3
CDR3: CASSPGQPDTQYF

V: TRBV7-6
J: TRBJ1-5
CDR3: CASSLGGPNQPQHF

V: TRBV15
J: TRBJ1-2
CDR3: CATSRKATQGDGYTF

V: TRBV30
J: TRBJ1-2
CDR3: CAWTTSRVGYTF

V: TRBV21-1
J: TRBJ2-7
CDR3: CASSAPGQGSYEQYF

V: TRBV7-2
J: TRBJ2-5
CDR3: CASSPGGAGQETQYF

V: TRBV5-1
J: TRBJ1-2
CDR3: CASSTTDRTYGYTF

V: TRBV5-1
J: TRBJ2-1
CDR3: CASSLRGGSSYNEQFF

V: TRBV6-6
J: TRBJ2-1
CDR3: CASSYRGQGYNEQFF

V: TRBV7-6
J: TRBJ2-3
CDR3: CASSRNQGRGTDTQYF

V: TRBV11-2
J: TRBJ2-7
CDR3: CASSLSVGRYEQYF

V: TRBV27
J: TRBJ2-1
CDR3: CASGYRGYEQFF

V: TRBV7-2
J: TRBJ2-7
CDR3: CASSLGVSGSQEQYF

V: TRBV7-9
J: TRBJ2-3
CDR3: CASSLSRGSFTDTQYF

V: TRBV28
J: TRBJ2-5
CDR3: CASSFNSQETQYF

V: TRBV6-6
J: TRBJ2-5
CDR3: CASNYGNRGQGETQYF

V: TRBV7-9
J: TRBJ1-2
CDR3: CASNDRADSHGYTF

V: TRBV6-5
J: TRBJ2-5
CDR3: CASRKAGLGETQYF

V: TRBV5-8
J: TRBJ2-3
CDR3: CASSLIVTDTQYF

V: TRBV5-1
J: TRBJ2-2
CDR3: CASSLEGRGENTGELFF

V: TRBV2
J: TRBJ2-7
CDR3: CASYQAYEQYF

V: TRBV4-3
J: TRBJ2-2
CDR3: CASSQDSTGELFF

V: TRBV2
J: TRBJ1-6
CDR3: CASRKTGANSPLHF

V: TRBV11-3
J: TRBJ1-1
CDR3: CASSLGGTDQAFF

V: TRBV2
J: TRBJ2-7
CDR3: CASGRVGEQYF

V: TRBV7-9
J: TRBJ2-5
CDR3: CASSRSGGAAETQYF

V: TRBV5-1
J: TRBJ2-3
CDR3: CASSPYTGVATQYF

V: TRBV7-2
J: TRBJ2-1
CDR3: CASSPDRGQNHEQFF